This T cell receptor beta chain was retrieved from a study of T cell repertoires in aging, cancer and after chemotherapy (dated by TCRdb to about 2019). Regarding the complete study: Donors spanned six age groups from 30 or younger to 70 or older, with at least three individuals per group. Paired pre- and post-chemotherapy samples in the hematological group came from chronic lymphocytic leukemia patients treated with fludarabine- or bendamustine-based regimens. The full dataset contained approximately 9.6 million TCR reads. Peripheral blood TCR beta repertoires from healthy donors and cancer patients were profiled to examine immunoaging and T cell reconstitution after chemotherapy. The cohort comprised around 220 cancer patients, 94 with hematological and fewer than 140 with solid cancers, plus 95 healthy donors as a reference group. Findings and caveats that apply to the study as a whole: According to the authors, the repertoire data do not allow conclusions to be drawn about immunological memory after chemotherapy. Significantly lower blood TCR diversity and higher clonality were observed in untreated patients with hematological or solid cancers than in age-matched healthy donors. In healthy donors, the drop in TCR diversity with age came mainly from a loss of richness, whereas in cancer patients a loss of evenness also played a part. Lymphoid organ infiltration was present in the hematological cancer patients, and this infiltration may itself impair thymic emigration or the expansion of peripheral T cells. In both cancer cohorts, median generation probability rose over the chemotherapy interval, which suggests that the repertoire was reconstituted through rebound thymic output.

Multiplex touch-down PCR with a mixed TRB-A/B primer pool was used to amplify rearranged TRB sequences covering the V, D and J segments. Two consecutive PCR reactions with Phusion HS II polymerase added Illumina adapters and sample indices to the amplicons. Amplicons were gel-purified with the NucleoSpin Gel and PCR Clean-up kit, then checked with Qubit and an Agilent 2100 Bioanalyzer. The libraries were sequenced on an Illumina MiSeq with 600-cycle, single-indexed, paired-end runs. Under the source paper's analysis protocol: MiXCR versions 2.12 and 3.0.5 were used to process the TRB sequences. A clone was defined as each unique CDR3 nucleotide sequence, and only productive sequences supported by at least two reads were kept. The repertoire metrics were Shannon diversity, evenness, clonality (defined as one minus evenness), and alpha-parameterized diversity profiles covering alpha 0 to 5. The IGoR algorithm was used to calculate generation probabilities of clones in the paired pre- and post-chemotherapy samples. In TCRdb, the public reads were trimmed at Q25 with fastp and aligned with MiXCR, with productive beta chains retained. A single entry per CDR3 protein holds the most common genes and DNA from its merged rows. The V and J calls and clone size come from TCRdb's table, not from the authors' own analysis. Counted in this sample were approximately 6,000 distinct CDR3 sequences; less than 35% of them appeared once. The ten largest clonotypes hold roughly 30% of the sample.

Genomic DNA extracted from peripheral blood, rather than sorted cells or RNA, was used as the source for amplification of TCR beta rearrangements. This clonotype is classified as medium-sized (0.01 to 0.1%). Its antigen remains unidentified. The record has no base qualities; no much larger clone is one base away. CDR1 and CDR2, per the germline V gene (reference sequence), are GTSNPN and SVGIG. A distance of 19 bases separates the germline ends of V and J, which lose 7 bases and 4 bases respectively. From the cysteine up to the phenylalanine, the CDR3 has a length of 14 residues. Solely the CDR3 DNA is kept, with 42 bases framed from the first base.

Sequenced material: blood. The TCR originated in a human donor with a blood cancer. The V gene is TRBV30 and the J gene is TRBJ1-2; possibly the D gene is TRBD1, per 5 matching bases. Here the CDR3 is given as CASKQAERGYGYTF. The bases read TGTGCCTCGAAACAGGCGGAGCGTGGCTATGGCTACACCTTC.